A selection of T cell receptor beta chains follows, all from one sample in a study of technical replicates of blood from a handful of donors. Clones were sequenced by immunoSEQ multiplex PCR, and TCRdb holds only the in-frame ones, with some missing. The sample contains around 84,000 clones, roughly 92% of which appear only once. The sequenced material came from T cells isolated from PBMCs. The receptors were gathered from a human donor in good health. CDR3s include the opening cysteine and the closing phenylalanine or tryptophan. Each record gives: CDR3 length, D gene, J gene, V gene, CDR3 protein. D genes are given only for firm matches.

length: 15; D: TRBD1; J: TRBJ1-2; V: TRBV11-2; CDR3: CASSLDRGSFYGYTF
length: 15; D: .; J: TRBJ2-2; V: TRBV27; CDR3: CASSLNPETGGELFF
length: 16; D: TRBD2; J: TRBJ2-1; V: TRBV9; CDR3: CASSVGGTSSYNEQFF
length: 15; D: .; J: TRBJ2-4; V: TRBV27; CDR3: CASSSPGIKGDIQYF
length: 14; D: .; J: TRBJ2-1; V: TRBV5-1; CDR3: CASSTGHGPNEQFF
length: 13; D: .; J: TRBJ1-2; V: TRBV6-1; CDR3: CASSEGARDGYTF
length: 16; D: TRBD2; J: TRBJ2-1; V: TRBV18; CDR3: CASSPPPPGGANEQFF
length: 16; D: TRBD1; J: TRBJ2-7; V: TRBV11-3; CDR3: CASSPPAGQGNYEQYF
length: 19; D: TRBD1; J: TRBJ1-5; V: TRBV7-7; CDR3: CASSSTGTGPPYPGQPQHF
length: 16; D: .; J: TRBJ2-3; V: TRBV19; CDR3: CASSPDRPGILDTQYF
length: 13; D: .; J: TRBJ1-2; V: TRBV6-6; CDR3: CASSPSQGFRYTF
length: 13; D: .; J: TRBJ1-1; V: TRBV6-1; CDR3: CASSASYYTEAFF
length: 12; D: .; J: TRBJ1-1; V: TRBV27; CDR3: CASVIQGPEAFF
length: 13; D: TRBD2; J: TRBJ2-7; V: TRBV7-9; CDR3: CASRGEGYYEQYF
length: 15; D: .; J: TRBJ2-1; V: TRBV27; CDR3: CASSLTTGLPNEQFF
length: 14; D: .; J: TRBJ1-2; V: TRBV6-5; CDR3: CASSPTGSGRHYTF
length: 13; D: TRBD1; J: TRBJ2-2; V: TRBV27; CDR3: CASRLQGTGELFF
length: 15; D: TRBD1; J: TRBJ1-5; V: TRBV5-1; CDR3: CASSATGVGNQPQHF
length: 17; D: .; J: TRBJ2-2; V: TRBV15; CDR3: CATSSPGLNANTGELFF
length: 13; D: TRBD1; J: TRBJ1-2; V: TRBV10-3; CDR3: CAISAQTGSGYTF
length: 18; D: .; J: TRBJ1-4; V: TRBV11-3; CDR3: CASSDPGTLLGTNEKLFF
length: 18; D: TRBD1; J: TRBJ1-3; V: TRBV4-1; CDR3: CASSHFPGQGDSGNTIYF
length: 15; D: .; J: TRBJ2-7; V: TRBV7-9; CDR3: CASSSAVGLAGEQYF
length: 18; D: .; J: TRBJ2-1; V: TRBV28; CDR3: CASSFPLTLGHSVHEQFF
length: 15; D: TRBD2; J: TRBJ2-2; V: TRBV2; CDR3: CASSSGLAYTGELFF
length: 17; D: .; J: TRBJ2-4; V: TRBV18; CDR3: CASSPPISPLAKNIQYF
length: 13; D: .; J: TRBJ1-2; V: TRBV10-1; CDR3: CASSEVRGYGYTF
length: 16; D: TRBD2; J: TRBJ2-2; V: TRBV4-2; CDR3: CASSSSGGADTGELFF
length: 16; D: TRBD1; J: TRBJ1-1; V: TRBV5-1; CDR3: CASSRGTGSMNTEAFF
length: 19; D: TRBD2; J: TRBJ2-6; V: TRBV10-2; CDR3: CASRGLAGTDPPGANVLTF
length: 15; D: TRBD2; J: TRBJ2-3; V: TRBV27; CDR3: CASSLWTSGTDTQYF
length: 18; D: .; J: TRBJ1-5; V: TRBV21-1; CDR3: CASSKDRQRSLCDQPQHF
length: 14; D: TRBD2; J: TRBJ2-7; V: TRBV11-2; CDR3: CASSLYQREYGQYF
length: 15; D: .; J: TRBJ1-1; V: TRBV5-1; CDR3: CASSLGRGENTEAFF
length: 14; D: .; J: TRBJ2-6; V: TRBV29-1; CDR3: CSAITFSGANVLTF
length: 17; D: TRBD1; J: TRBJ2-2; V: TRBV4-1; CDR3: CASSQGTGGYSTGELFF
length: 14; D: .; J: TRBJ1-5; V: TRBV29-1; CDR3: CSVLPGGGNQPQHF
length: 13; D: .; J: TRBJ1-3; V: TRBV29-1; CDR3: CSVERGSGNTIYF
length: 14; D: TRBD1; J: TRBJ1-2; V: TRBV29-1; CDR3: CSALDRAAHYGYTF
length: 17; D: .; J: TRBJ2-1; V: TRBV7-9; CDR3: CASSINTPGQGNGEQFF
length: 15; D: .; J: TRBJ2-1; V: TRBV5-6; CDR3: CASSLWGLQGNEQFF